A selection of T cell receptor beta chains follows, all from one sample in a study of blood T cells in healthy people across ages. Each CDR3 protein gets one entry after TCRdb re-called the 5' RACE reads with MiXCR. The data contain roughly 640,000 distinct CDR3 sequences, 25% to 35% of them singletons. Sequenced input: blood. Receptor source: a woman aged 80 or over in good health. CDR3s include the opening cysteine and the closing phenylalanine or tryptophan. A D gene is named only where the DNA matches it firmly. Clone size is given for some rows only: seen once, a few or many times, or a class if the clone is expanded.

cdr3_length,d_call,j_call,clone_size,v_call,cdr3_aa,cdr3_nt
10,.,TRBJ2-3,many,TRBV20-1,CSASDNTQYF,TGCAGTGCCTCAGATAATACGCAGTATTTT
11,.,TRBJ2-7,many,TRBV29-1,CSVSLRYEQYF,TGCAGCGTTTCCCTCCGCTACGAGCAGTACTTC
13,TRBD1,TRBJ2-5,many,TRBV6-5,CASSLTGEETQYF,TGTGCCAGCAGCTTGACAGGGGAAGAGACCCAGTACTTC
15,TRBD1,TRBJ2-3,.,TRBV12-3/TRBV12-4,CASTSQGVSTDAQYF,TGTGCCAGCACCAGCCAGGGGGTCAGCACAGATGCGCAGTATTTT
15,TRBD1,TRBJ2-2,few,TRBV12-3/TRBV12-4,CASKKHRGQNGELFF,TGTGCCAGCAAAAAACACAGGGGACAAAACGGGGAGCTGTTTTTT
14,TRBD2,TRBJ2-7,.,TRBV7-8,CASGVAGRAYEQYF,TGTGCCAGCGGCGTAGCGGGGAGAGCCTACGAGCAGTACTTC
13,TRBD1,TRBJ1-2,many,TRBV27,CASRPTGTDGYTF,TGTGCCAGCAGACCGACAGGGACTGATGGCTACACCTTC
21,.,TRBJ2-3,many,TRBV5-1,CASSPIGGSSKQGGLTDTQYF,TGCGCCAGCAGCCCAATTGGGGGATCGTCGAAACAAGGGGGATTGACAGATACGCAGTATTTT
18,TRBD1,TRBJ2-5,few,TRBV18,CASSPQFDRGTLGKTQYF,TGTGCCAGCTCCCCCCAATTCGACAGGGGGACCCTTGGGAAGACCCAGTACTTC
12,.,TRBJ2-7,many,TRBV7-2,CASSQKTYEQYF,TGTGCCAGCAGCCAAAAAACCTACGAGCAGTACTTC
14,TRBD2,TRBJ2-7,.,TRBV6-6,CASSQTGGRNEQYF,TGTGCCAGCAGCCAAACGGGGGGGAGGAATGAGCAGTACTTC
15,TRBD1,TRBJ1-1,many,TRBV6-2/TRBV6-3,CASRDGQGGNTEAFF,TGTGCCAGCAGGGATGGACAGGGAGGGAACACTGAAGCTTTCTTT
14,TRBD1,TRBJ1-2,few,TRBV12-3/TRBV12-4,CASSPGPRGGGYTF,TGTGCCAGCAGTCCCGGCCCCAGGGGGGGTGGCTACACCTTC
14,TRBD1,TRBJ2-1,.,TRBV5-1,CAGSSNRGRETQFF,TGCGCCGGCAGCTCTAACAGGGGGCGGGAGACCCAGTTCTTC
13,.,TRBJ1-1,few,TRBV5-1,CASRRDKNTEAFF,TGCGCCAGCAGGAGGGACAAGAACACTGAAGCTTTCTTT
15,TRBD1,TRBJ2-3,few,TRBV7-2,CASSLAGGQPDTQYF,TGTGCCAGCAGCTTAGCAGGGGGCCAACCAGATACGCAGTATTTT
14,.,TRBJ2-1,.,TRBV20-1,CSASWRPRNNEQFF,TGCAGTGCTAGTTGGCGGCCACGGAACAATGAGCAGTTCTTC
14,.,TRBJ1-6,.,TRBV28,CASSSGTNNSPLHF,TGTGCCAGCAGCTCCGGGACAAATAATTCACCCCTCCACTTT
14,.,TRBJ2-6,.,TRBV7-3,CASSRDSGADVLTF,TGTGCCAGTTCCAGGGACTCCGGGGCCGACGTCCTGACTTTC
14,TRBD1,TRBJ1-2,.,TRBV7-9,CASSNQGANYGYTF,TGTGCCAGCAGTAATCAGGGGGCCAACTATGGCTACACCTTC
15,.,TRBJ1-4,.,TRBV5-6,CASSKPGAANEKLFF,TGTGCCAGCAGCAAACCGGGGGCAGCTAATGAAAAACTGTTTTTT
13,.,TRBJ1-6,.,TRBV10-3,CAIDATGNSPLHF,TGTGCCATCGACGCTACAGGGAATTCACCCCTCCACTTT
15,.,TRBJ2-1,.,TRBV6-5,CASSPDHDKHNEQFF,TGTGCCAGCAGTCCAGACCACGACAAACACAATGAGCAGTTCTTC
15,.,TRBJ2-5,.,TRBV13,CASSYRQGRGETQYF,TGTGCCAGCAGCTACAGACAGGGGAGGGGAGAGACCCAGTACTTC
16,.,TRBJ2-7,.,TRBV7-9,CASSLVQGRRSYEQYF,TGTGCCAGCAGCCTTGTGCAGGGGCGCCGATCCTACGAGCAGTACTTC
13,.,TRBJ1-5,few,TRBV2,CASTSHSNQPQHF,TGTGCCAGCACTTCGCATAGCAATCAGCCCCAGCATTTT
18,TRBD2,TRBJ2-3,few,TRBV10-3,CAISEPTSGALWEDTQYF,TGTGCCATCAGTGAGCCTACTAGCGGGGCCCTATGGGAAGATACGCAGTATTTT
12,.,TRBJ2-1,.,TRBV30,CAWTDSYNEQFF,TGTGCCTGGACGGACAGCTACAATGAGCAGTTCTTC